Listed below are T cell receptor beta chains from one sample, sequenced in a study of T cells after yellow fever vaccination. TCRdb used MiXCR to reprocess the 5' RACE reads, holding one entry per CDR3 protein. The sample lists some 400,000 distinct CDR3 sequences; roughly a sixth were seen once. Source: PBMCs, taken before the yellow fever booster vaccination. The receptors were gathered from a man between 18 and 35 years old who received the YFV17D yellow fever vaccine. The CDR3 runs from the conserved cysteine through the conserved F or W. D genes are given only for firm matches. A row's size may be missing; if present it is once, few, many or a size class.

d_gene	v_gene	abundance	j_gene	CDR3nt	CDR3aa
TRBD1	TRBV29-1	.	TRBJ2-3	TGCAGCGTTGAAGATCGGTACAGGGGGAACACAGATACGCAGTATTTT	CSVEDRYRGNTDTQYF
TRBD2	TRBV27	many	TRBJ2-7	TGTGCCAGCAGTCCGATAGCGGGGAGCGTTTACGAGCAGTACTTC	CASSPIAGSVYEQYF
.	TRBV27	few	TRBJ1-6	TGTGCCAGCAGCTGGGGGGGGAGTTCACCCCTCCACTTT	CASSWGGSSPLHF
.	TRBV12-3/TRBV12-4	.	TRBJ2-7	TGTGCCAGCAGCCCCAGCGCGGGCGTCTACGAGCAGTACTTC	CASSPSAGVYEQYF
.	TRBV6-1	.	TRBJ1-2	TGTGCCAGCACCAGGGAAACTCAGGGGAATCTTAACTATGGCTACACCTTC	CASTRETQGNLNYGYTF
TRBD2	TRBV4-3	few	TRBJ2-5	TGCGCCAGCAGCCAGGGACTAGCGTTCGAGACCCAGTACTTC	CASSQGLAFETQYF
TRBD2	TRBV15	few	TRBJ2-3	TGTGCCACCAGCAGAGGGCTGGGACTAGCGGCGCGAGATACGCAGTATTTT	CATSRGLGLAARDTQYF
.	TRBV20-1	few	TRBJ2-2	TGCAGTGCTAGAGATCGACAGGGAGGGACCGGGGAGCTGTTTTTT	CSARDRQGGTGELFF
.	TRBV4-1	few	TRBJ2-3	TGCGCCAGCAGCCAAGATTCCGGGGTAGCAGATACGCAGTATTTT	CASSQDSGVADTQYF
.	TRBV6-5	few	TRBJ1-5	TGTGCCAGCAGTTACTCGGCAGTCGGCAATCAGCCCCAGCATTTT	CASSYSAVGNQPQHF
.	TRBV5-1	.	TRBJ2-4	TGCGCCAGCAGCTTGATGGGGGGGGCCGAAAACATTCAGTACTTC	CASSLMGGAENIQYF
.	TRBV4-1	few	TRBJ1-6	TGCGCCAGCAGCCATGGGGGTTCAGGGAATTCACCCCTCCACTTT	CASSHGGSGNSPLHF
.	TRBV4-3	.	TRBJ2-7	TGCGCCAGCAGCCAAGATCCGGGCAGCTCCTACGAGCAGTACTTC	CASSQDPGSSYEQYF
.	TRBV20-1	few	TRBJ2-7	TGCAGTGCTAGCGATGGATCACAGTACTTC	CSASDGSQYF
TRBD1	TRBV6-2/TRBV6-3	.	TRBJ1-1	TGTGCCAGCAGTTTCCGGACAGGGATGAACACTGAAGCTTTCTTT	CASSFRTGMNTEAFF
.	TRBV7-9	many	TRBJ2-1	TGTGCCAGCAGCTTCGGCGTCTATGAGCAGTTCTTC	CASSFGVYEQFF
TRBD2	TRBV19	few	TRBJ2-3	TGTGCCAGTAGTATGACTAGCGGGACTCCCACAGATACGCAGTATTTT	CASSMTSGTPTDTQYF
.	TRBV24-1	.	TRBJ1-1	TGTGCCACCACCCAGGAAGCTTTCTTT	CATTQEAFF
TRBD2	TRBV20-1	.	TRBJ2-2	TGCAGTGCTAGAGTCCTAGCGGGGAACACCGGGGAGCTGTTTTTT	CSARVLAGNTGELFF
TRBD2	TRBV3-1	.	TRBJ2-5	TGTGCCAGCAGCCCCAAGCGGGGGGGCTTGCAGACCCAGTACTTC	CASSPKRGGLQTQYF
.	TRBV6-5	few	TRBJ1-2	TGTGCCAGCAGTTCTCAGGGATACTATGGCTACACCTTC	CASSSQGYYGYTF
TRBD2	TRBV7-7	.	TRBJ2-3	TGTGCTAGCAGCTCCTTAGCGGGGGGGCCAGGAGATACGCAGTATTTT	CASSSLAGGPGDTQYF
.	TRBV29-1	.	TRBJ2-7	TGCAGCGTTGAGGGGGGGCCCTACGAGCAGTACTTC	CSVEGGPYEQYF
.	TRBV7-6	few	TRBJ2-7	TGTGCCAGCAGCTTAGGCCGGATGAGCGAATCCAACCACTACGAGCAGTACTTC	CASSLGRMSESNHYEQYF
TRBD1	TRBV10-3	.	TRBJ1-2	TGTGCCATCACAGGACAGGTGGCCTATGGCTACACCTTC	CAITGQVAYGYTF
.	TRBV9	.	TRBJ1-2	TGTGCCAGCAGCGGATTGGATGGGTTCACTGGCTACACCTTC	CASSGLDGFTGYTF